These T cell receptor beta chains were read from a single sample in a study of blood T cell repertoires in COVID-19. Repertoires were generated with immunoSEQ multiplex PCR, while TCRdb's copy carries only in-frame clones and drops some. The sample contains roughly 100,000 clones, 88% of which appear only once. What was sequenced was peripheral blood. The receptor source for this set is a human donor in a cohort sampled during active COVID-19. Both conserved end residues are part of each CDR3. Each record gives: J gene, D gene, clone size, V gene, CDR3 DNA, CDR3 protein. A D gene is named only where the DNA matches it firmly. Size is stated for part of the rows, as once, few or many counts, or as a class when the clone is expanded.

J: TRBJ2-1; D: TRBD1; size: once; V: TRBV30; DNA: TGTGCCTGGAGTGTAGGGACAGCCTCCTACAATGAGCAGTTCTTC; CDR3: CAWSVGTASYNEQFF
J: TRBJ1-5; D: -; size: -; V: TRBV21-1; DNA: TGTGCCAGCAGCGCCCAAGGACAGGGCGATTATCAGCCCCAGCATTTT; CDR3: CASSAQGQGDYQPQHF
J: TRBJ1-5; D: TRBD1; size: -; V: TRBV2; DNA: TGTGCCAGCAGGCGACAGGGCCGAAATCAGCCCCAGCATTTT; CDR3: CASRRQGRNQPQHF
J: TRBJ2-5; D: TRBD1; size: -; V: TRBV5-4; DNA: TGTGCCAGCATCGGGACAGGGGTGGCAGAGACCCAGTACTTC; CDR3: CASIGTGVAETQYF
J: TRBJ2-7; D: -; size: -; V: TRBV13; DNA: TGTGCCAGCAGCTTAGGCGGTAGAGGACTATACGAGCAGTACTTC; CDR3: CASSLGGRGLYEQYF
J: TRBJ2-1; D: TRBD2; size: -; V: TRBV4-2; DNA: TGTGCCAGCAGCCAAGATCGGGGGAGGGTAGGCTCCTACAATGAGCAGTTCTTC; CDR3: CASSQDRGRVGSYNEQFF
J: TRBJ1-1; D: TRBD1; size: -; V: TRBV6-5; DNA: TGTGCCAGCAGATCCGGGACAGACCTGAACACTGAAGCTTTCTTT; CDR3: CASRSGTDLNTEAFF
J: TRBJ2-5; D: -; size: -; V: TRBV7-7; DNA: TGTGCCAGCAGCTTAGCGGGGAGGCCGGGCGAGACCCAGTACTTC; CDR3: CASSLAGRPGETQYF
J: TRBJ1-5; D: -; size: -; V: TRBV11-2; DNA: TGTGCCAGCAGCTTAGATTGGGCGTCCGGAGGACCCCAGCATTTT; CDR3: CASSLDWASGGPQHF
J: TRBJ1-5; D: TRBD1; size: -; V: TRBV28; DNA: TGTGCCAGCAGTTTCGGTCCCGGACAGGGCAGCAATCAGCCCCAGCATTTT; CDR3: CASSFGPGQGSNQPQHF
J: TRBJ2-1; D: -; size: once; V: TRBV11-3; DNA: TGTGCCAGCAGCTTAGATGGTAGCTGGGAGCAGTTCTTC; CDR3: CASSLDGSWEQFF